This TCR beta chain originates from a study of control samples from healthy donors and cancer patients. Germline V gene data show CDR1 as LNHDA and CDR2 as SQIVND (reference sequence). The germline V and J ends were trimmed by 11 bases and 2 bases, with 13 bases remaining between them. There are 13 residues in the CDR3. Sequenced by immunoSEQ multiplex PCR; TCRdb stores in-frame clones only, minus some. The repertoire consists of 200,000 or so clones, with around 94% occurring once and the leading ten covering over 1.2%. Sequenced: blood. The receptor was isolated from a middle-aged man in good health. The rearrangement joins TRBV19 to TRBJ2-1; D might be TRBD1 (6 bases). The CDR3 DNA follows: TGTGCCGCCTCAGGGGACACCTACAATGAGCAGTTCTTC. As protein: CAASGDTYNEQFF.